This TCR beta chain was identified in a study of blood T cell repertoires in COVID-19. Turning to the study itself: The study drew acute and convalescent COVID-19 samples from the United States, Italy and Spain. T cells, B-cell-depleted T cells, or PBMCs supplied cDNA or gDNA.

This clone has only one observation. Per the study methods: Amplified reference gene primers provided the basis for estimating nucleated cell counts. TCRdb's copy holds only in-frame clones and misses some; the assay was immunoSEQ multiplex PCR. The V and J calls and clone size are taken from that table; D and trimming were inferred from the DNA. The sample holds about 280,000 clones, approximately 85% seen once. J gave up 2 bases and V 2 bases, and 6 bases lay outside the gene matches. Germline assignment: CDR1 MNHNS and CDR2 SASEGT. This CDR3 has 16 residues. The receptor was isolated from a man aged 50-60 years with active or convalescent COVID-19. Sequencing was carried out using peripheral blood. The rearrangement uses TRBV6-1 and TRBJ2-1, with 7 bases matching TRBD1. The CDR3 spells CASSEFTGVPYNEQFF. The CDR3 nucleotides are TGTGCCAGCAGTGAATTTACAGGGGTTCCCTACAATGAGCAGTTCTTC.